Included here is one T cell receptor (beta chain) sequence, with context. Its antigen is undetermined. The sample comes from a study of radiotherapy plus CTLA-4 blockade in lung cancer. Overall study context: The study recorded objective responses in 15% to 20% of patients and disease control in 31%.

General observations from the study: After radiotherapy and ipilimumab, tumor-derived clones expanded in peripheral blood. The best predictor of response was reported to be early blood T cell clone dynamics, with interferon-beta.

Profiled with immunoSEQ multiplex PCR; TCRdb holds only in-frame clones, not every one. The table records more than 25,000 clones, approximately 80% of them present only once. Each patient with chemo-refractory metastatic non-small-cell lung cancer was treated with focal radiation plus CTLA-4 blockade using ipilimumab. The CDR3 covers 14 residues. Germline V gene lookup returns CDR1 MGHRA and CDR2 YSYEKL. The ends lost 4 bases at V and 6 bases at J; junction bases unmatched: 6. The chain uses TRBV4-1 and TRBJ2-3; 8 bases agree with TRBD2. The sample consisted of peripheral blood, taken from a patient treated with radiotherapy plus ipilimumab. The source of this sequence is a human donor with non-small cell lung cancer that progressed on radiotherapy plus ipilimumab. The CDR3 here is CASSRGAGEDTQYF. In nucleotides, the CDR3 is TGCGCCAGCAGCCGGGGAGCGGGAGAGGATACGCAGTATTTT.